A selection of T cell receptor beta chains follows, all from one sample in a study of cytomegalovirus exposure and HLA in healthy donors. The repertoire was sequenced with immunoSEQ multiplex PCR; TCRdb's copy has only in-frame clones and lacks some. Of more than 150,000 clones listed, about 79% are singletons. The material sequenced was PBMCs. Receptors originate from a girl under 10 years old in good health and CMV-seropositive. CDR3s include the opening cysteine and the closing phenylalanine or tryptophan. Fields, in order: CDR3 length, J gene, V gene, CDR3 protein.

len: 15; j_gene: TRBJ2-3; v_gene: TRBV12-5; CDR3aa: CASALGAYSTDTQYF
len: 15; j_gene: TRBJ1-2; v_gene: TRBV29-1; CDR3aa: CSVASGYSRIYGYTF
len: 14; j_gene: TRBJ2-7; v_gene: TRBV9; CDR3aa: CASSPSGQPYEQYF
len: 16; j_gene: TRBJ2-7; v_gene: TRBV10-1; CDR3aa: CASSELVGGNSYEQYF
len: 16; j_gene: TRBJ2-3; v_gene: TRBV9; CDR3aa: CASSVEGTALKNTQYF
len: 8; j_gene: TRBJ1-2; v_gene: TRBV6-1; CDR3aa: CASSLHAF
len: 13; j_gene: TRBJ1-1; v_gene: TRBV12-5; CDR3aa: CASGLVNTGEAFF
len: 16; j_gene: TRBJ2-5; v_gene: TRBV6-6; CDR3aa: CASSRGLAGGLETQYF
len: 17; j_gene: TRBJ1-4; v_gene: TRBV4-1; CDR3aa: CASRSIGQGAPNEKLFF
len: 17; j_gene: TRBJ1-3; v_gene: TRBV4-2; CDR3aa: CASSQADRGHAGNTIYF
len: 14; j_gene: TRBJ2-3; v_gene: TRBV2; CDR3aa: CASMSGDNTDTQYF
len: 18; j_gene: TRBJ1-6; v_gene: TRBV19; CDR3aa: CASSMRQMGQGFGSPLHF
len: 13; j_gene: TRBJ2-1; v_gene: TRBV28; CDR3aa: CASTRSGFAEQFF
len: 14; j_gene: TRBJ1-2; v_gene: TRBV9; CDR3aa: CASSVDFGNYGYTF
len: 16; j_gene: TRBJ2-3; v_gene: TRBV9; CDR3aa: CASSSTSGRAGDTQYF
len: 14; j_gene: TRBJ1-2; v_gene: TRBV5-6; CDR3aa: CASSYADRDDGYTF
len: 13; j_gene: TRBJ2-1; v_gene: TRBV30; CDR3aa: CGAGRHSYNEQFF
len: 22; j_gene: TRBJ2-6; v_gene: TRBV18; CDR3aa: CASSPFRLPADMGGPGANVLTF
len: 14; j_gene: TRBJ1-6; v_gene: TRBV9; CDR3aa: CASSQDRGGSPLHF
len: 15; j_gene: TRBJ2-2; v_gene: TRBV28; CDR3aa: CASSLVGAVSGELFF
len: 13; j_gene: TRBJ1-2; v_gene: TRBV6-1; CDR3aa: CASSERSNYGYTF
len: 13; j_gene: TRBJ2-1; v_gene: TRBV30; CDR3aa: CAWRRELLNEQFF
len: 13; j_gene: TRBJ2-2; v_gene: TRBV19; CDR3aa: CASSIEDTRKLFF
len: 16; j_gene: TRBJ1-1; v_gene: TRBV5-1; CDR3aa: CASSLAGAGRGTEAFF
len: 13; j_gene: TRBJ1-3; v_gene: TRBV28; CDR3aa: CASSLLAGDTIYF
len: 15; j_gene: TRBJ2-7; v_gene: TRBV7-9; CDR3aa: CASSRGTGRSYEQYF
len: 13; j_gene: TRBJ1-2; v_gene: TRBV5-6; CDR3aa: CASSTDSSYGYTF
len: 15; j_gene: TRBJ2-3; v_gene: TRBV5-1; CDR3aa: CASSLQDWDTDTQYF
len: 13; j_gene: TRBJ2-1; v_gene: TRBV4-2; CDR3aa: CASSQEGRGGQFF
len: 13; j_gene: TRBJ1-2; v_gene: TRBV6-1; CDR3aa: CASSPGQGDGYTF
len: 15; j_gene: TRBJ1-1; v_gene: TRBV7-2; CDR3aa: CASSLAQGAAAEAFF
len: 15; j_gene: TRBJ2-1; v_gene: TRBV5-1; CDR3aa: CASRGGLAGYNEQFF
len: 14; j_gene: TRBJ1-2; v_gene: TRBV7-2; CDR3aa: CASSLINSGYGYTF
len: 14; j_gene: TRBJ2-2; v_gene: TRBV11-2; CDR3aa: CASSLDWATGELFF
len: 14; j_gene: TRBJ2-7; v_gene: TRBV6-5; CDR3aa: CASSSQLAVLEQYF
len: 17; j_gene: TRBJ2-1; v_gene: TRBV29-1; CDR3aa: CSVASTPGLAGANEQFF
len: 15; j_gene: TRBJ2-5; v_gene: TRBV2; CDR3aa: CASSGPGQGDETQYF
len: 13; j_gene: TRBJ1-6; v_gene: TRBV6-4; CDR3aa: CASSNRVNSPLHF
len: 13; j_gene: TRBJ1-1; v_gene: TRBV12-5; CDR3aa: CASGSEEGTEAFF
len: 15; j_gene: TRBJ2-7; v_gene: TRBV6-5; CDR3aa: CASSLTGTGNYEQYF
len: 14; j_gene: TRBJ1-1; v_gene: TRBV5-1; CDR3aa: CASSLITGNTEAFF
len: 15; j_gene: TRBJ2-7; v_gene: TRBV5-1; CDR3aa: CASAKADRDFDEQYF
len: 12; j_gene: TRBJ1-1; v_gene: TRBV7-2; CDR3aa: CASSHRNTEAFF
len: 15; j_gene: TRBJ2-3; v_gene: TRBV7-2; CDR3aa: CASSLVGRGTDTQYF
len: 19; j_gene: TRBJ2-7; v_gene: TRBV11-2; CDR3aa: CASSIGLGRGPARSYEQYF
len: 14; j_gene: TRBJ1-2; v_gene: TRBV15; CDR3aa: CATSREEGGYGYTF
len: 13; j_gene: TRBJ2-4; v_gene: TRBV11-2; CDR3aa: CASSLDLQNIQYF
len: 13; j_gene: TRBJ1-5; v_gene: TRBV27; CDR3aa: CARNYRDNQPQHF